This T cell receptor beta chain is from a study of cytomegalovirus exposure and HLA in healthy donors. Whole-study results and caveats: Among TCR beta chains, those listed as cytomegalovirus-associated numbered some 160. The study carried out a later analysis of TCR beta sequences. It associated roughly 17,000 of them with specific HLA alleles at a false discovery rate of 0.05.

A few counts support this clone. Its antigen is unknown. J gave up 2 bases and V 5 bases, and 5 bases lay outside the gene matches. The CDR3 spans 14 residues. Germline loops: CDR1 MDHEN, CDR2 SYDVKM. Vbeta (60) and Jbeta (13) primers were used in the PCR. Profiled with immunoSEQ multiplex PCR; TCRdb holds only in-frame clones, not every one. The sample includes tens of thousands of clones, approximately 85% of them seen just once. The source is a woman aged 18-29 years in good health and CMV-seropositive. This rearrangement joins TRBV28 to TRBJ1-2, with 7 bases fitting TRBD1. The sample comprised PBMCs. CDR3 sequence (DNA): TGTGCCAGCAGTCTAGGACAGGACAACTATGGCTACACCTTC. Encoded protein: CASSLGQDNYGYTF.